This T cell receptor beta chain was identified in a study of control samples from healthy donors and cancer patients. This CDR3 spans 15 amino acids. Trimming removed 5 bases from V and 9 bases from J, with 18 bases in between. Germline V gene lookup returns CDR1 SGHDT and CDR2 YYEEEE. Sequencing was performed with immunoSEQ multiplex PCR; in TCRdb, only in-frame clones are kept and a portion is missing. The sample contains under 65,000 clones, approximately 89% of which appear only once. Specimen: PBMCs. The TCR sequence derives from a woman aged 60-75 years with lung cancer. V is TRBV5-6 and J is TRBJ1-6; D gene ambiguous. This CDR3 reads CASRSGGTEISPLHF. DNA of the CDR3: TGTGCCAGCAGATCGGGCGGCACGGAAATTTCACCCCTCCACTTT.